This T cell receptor beta chain was identified in a study of cytomegalovirus exposure and HLA in healthy donors. Broader study findings: V- and J-gene trimming of TCR beta was linked (in a later analysis) to a missense DCLRE1C variant.

After removal of 3 bases from V and 4 bases from J, the junction contained 6 bases not matched to a gene. The CDR3 has 15 amino acids. CDR1 LNHDA and CDR2 SQIVND come from the germline V gene (reference sequence). PCR used 60 Vbeta primers and 13 Jbeta primers. Assay used: immunoSEQ multiplex PCR; TCRdb lists only in-frame clones, some missing. The listing contains fewer than 85,000 clones. A word on this clone: The antigen is undetermined.

The V and J genes are TRBV19 and TRBJ1-2; 9 bases match TRBD1. This clonotype originated in a woman aged 40 to 50 in good health and CMV-seropositive. Sequences were obtained from PBMCs. DNA of the CDR3: TGTGCCAGTAGTATGCTAACAGGGGGCAGCTATGGCTACACCTTC. It translates to CASSMLTGGSYGYTF.